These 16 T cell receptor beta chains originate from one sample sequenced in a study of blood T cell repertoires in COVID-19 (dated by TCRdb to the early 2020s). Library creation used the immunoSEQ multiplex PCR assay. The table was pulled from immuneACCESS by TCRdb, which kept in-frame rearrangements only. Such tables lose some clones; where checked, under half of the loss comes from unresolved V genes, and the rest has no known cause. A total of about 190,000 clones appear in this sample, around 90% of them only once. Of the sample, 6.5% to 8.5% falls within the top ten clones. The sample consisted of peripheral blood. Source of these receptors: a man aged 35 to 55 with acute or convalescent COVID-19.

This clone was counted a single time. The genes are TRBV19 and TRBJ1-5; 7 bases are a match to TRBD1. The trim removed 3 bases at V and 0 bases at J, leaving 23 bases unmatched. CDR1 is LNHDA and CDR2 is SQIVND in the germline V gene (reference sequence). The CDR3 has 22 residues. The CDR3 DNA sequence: TGTGCCAGTAGTATCCTGGGGACAGTCGCCTCTAAATCGATGGATAGCAATCAGCCCCAGCATTTT. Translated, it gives CASSILGTVASKSMDSNQPQHF. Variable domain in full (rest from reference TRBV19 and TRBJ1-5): DGGITQSPKYLFRKEGQNVTLSCEQNLNHDAMYWYRQDPGQGLRLIYYSQIVNDFQKGDIAEGYSVSREKKESFPLTVTSAQKNPTAFYLCASSILGTVASKSMDSNQPQHFGDGTRLSIL.

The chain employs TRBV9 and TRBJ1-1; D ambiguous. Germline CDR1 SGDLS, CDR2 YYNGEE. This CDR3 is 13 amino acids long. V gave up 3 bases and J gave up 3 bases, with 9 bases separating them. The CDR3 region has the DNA TGTGCCAGCAGCGCGAGAGTGGACACTGAAGCTTTCTTT. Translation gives CASSARVDTEAFF.

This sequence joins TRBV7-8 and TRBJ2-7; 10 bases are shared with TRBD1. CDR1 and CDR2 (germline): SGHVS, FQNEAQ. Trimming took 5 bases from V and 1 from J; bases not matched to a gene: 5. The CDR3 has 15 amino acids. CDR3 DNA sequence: TGTGCCAGCAGCCCCGGGGGACAGGGGTCCTACGAGCAGTACTTC. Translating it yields CASSPGGQGSYEQYF.

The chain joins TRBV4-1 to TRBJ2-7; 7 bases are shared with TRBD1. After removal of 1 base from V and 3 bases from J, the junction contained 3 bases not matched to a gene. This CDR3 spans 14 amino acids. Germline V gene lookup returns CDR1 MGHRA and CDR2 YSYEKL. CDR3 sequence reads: CASSQGGGSYEQYF. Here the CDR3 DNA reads TGCGCCAGCAGCCAAGGAGGGGGCAGCTACGAGCAGTACTTC.

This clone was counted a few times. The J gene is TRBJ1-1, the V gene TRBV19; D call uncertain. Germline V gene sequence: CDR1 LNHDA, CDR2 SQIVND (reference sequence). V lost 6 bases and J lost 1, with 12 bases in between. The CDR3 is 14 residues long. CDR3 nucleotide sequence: TGTGCCAGTAGCCCAGCGGACGGGAACACTGAAGCTTTCTTT. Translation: CASSPADGNTEAFF. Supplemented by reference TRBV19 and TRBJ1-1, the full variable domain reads DGGITQSPKYLFRKEGQNVTLSCEQNLNHDAMYWYRQDPGQGLRLIYYSQIVNDFQKGDIAEGYSVSREKKESFPLTVTSAQKNPTAFYLCASSPADGNTEAFFGQGTRLTVV.

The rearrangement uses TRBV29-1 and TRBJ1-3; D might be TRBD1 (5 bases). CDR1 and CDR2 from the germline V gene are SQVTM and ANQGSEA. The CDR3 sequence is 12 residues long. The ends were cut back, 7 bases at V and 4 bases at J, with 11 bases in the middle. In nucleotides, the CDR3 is TGCAGCGCGGGACGGGTCGGAAACACCATATATTTT. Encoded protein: CSAGRVGNTIYF.

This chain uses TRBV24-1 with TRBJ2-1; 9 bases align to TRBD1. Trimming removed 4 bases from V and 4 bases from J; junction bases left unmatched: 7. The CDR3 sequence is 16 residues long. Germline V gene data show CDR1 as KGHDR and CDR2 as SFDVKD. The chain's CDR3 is CATSDLTGGAYNEQFF. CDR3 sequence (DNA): TGTGCCACCAGTGACCTAACAGGGGGCGCTTACAATGAGCAGTTCTTC.

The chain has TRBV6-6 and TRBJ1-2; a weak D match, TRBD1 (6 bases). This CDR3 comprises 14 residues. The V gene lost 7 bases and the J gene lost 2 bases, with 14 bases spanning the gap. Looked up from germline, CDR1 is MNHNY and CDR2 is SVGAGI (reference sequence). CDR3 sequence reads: CASTPKGGNYGYTF. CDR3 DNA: TGTGCCAGCACTCCCAAGGGGGGGAACTATGGCTACACCTTC.

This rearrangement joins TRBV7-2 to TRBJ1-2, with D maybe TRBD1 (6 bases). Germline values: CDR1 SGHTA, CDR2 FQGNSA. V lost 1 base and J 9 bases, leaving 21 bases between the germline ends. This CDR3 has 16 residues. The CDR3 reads CASSLGWTESLWSYTF. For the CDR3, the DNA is TGTGCCAGCAGCTTAGGGTGGACAGAAAGCCTATGGAGCTACACCTTC.

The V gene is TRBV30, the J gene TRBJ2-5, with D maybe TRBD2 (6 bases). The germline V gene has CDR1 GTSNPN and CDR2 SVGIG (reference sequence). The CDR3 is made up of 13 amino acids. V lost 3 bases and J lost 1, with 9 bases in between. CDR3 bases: TGTGCCTGGAGATTGGGGGGCCAAGAGACCCAGTACTTC. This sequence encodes CAWRLGGQETQYF.

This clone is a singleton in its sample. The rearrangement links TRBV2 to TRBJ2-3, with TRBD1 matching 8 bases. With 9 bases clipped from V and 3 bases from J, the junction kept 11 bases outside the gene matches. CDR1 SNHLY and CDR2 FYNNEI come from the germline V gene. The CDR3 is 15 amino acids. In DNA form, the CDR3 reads TGTGCCAGTACCCAGGGGGCGTTTTTGACAGATACGCAGTATTTT. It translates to CASTQGAFLTDTQYF.

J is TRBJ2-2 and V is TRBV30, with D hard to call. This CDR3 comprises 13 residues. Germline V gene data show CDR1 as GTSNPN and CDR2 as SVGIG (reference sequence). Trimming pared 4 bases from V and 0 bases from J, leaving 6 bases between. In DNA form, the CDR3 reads TGTGCCTGGACTCTCTCGAACACCGGGGAGCTGTTTTTT. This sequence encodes CAWTLSNTGELFF.

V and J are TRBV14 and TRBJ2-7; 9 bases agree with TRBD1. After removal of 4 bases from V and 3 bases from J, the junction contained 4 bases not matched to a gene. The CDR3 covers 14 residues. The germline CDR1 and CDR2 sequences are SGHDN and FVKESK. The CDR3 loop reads CASSPGGQGYEQYF. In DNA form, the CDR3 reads TGTGCCAGCAGCCCCGGGGGACAGGGCTACGAGCAGTACTTC.

As DNA, the CDR3 is TGTGCCAGCAGTCTAGGGCATGGGGGGGCAGATGGCTACACCTTC. Translation gives CASSLGHGGADGYTF. This rearrangement joins TRBV27 to TRBJ1-2; D is perhaps TRBD1 (6 bases). Deletions cut 5 bases from V and 6 bases from J, with 19 bases between. The V gene's germline CDR1 is MNHEY and CDR2 SMNVEV (reference sequence). The CDR3 runs to 15 residues.

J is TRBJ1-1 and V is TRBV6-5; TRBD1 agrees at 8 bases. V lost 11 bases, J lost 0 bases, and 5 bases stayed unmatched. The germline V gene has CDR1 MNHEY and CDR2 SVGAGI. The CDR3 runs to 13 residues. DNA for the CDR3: TGTGCCGCCTACAGGGGGGTGAACACTGAAGCTTTCTTT. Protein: CAAYRGVNTEAFF.

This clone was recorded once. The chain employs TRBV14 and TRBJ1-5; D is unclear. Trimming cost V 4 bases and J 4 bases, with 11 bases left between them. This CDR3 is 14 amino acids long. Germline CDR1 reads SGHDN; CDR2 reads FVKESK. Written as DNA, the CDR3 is TGTGCCAGCAGCCTACTAGGCTCAAATCAGCCCCAGCATTTT. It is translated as CASSLLGSNQPQHF.